The present T cell receptor (beta chain) was sequenced within a study of beta chain features in type 1 diabetes. Germline V lookup: CDR1 LNHDA, CDR2 SQIVND (reference sequence). The CDR3 loop spans 13 amino acids. V lost 4 bases and J lost 5, with 12 bases in between. The entirety of the isolated RNA underwent reverse transcription, so expressed TCRB transcripts were sequenced. Assay used: immunoSEQ multiplex PCR; TCRdb lists only in-frame clones, some missing. This sample has 250,000 or so clones, with 68% found just once. Sequencing used naive CD4+ T cells from blood. This sequence joins TRBV19 and TRBJ2-7, with D tentatively TRBD1 (5 bases). The clonotype was recovered from a man aged 25-45 years in good health. As DNA, the CDR3 is TGTGCCAGTAGTAAAGGGGTCCACAACGAGCAGTACTTC. The encoded protein is CASSKGVHNEQYF.